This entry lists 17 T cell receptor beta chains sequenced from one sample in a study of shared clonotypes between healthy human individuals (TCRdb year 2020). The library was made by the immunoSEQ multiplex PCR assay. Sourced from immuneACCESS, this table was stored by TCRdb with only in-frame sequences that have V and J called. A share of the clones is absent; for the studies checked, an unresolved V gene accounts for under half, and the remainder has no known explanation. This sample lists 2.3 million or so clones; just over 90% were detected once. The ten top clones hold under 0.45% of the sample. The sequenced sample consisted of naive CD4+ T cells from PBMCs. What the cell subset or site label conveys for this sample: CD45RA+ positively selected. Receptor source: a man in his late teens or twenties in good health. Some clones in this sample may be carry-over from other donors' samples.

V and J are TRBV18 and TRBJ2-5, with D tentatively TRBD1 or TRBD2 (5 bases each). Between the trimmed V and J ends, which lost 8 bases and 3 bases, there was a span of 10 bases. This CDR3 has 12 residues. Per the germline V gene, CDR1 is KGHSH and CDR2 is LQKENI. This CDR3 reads CASAGTEETQYF. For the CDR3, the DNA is TGTGCCAGCGCCGGGACGGAAGAGACCCAGTACTTC.

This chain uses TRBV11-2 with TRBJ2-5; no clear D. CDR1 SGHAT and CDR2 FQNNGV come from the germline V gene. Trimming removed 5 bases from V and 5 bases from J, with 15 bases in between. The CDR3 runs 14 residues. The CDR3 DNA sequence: TGTGCCAGCAGCCAATCTGGGGTAGCCGAGACCCAGTACTTC. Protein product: CASSQSGVAETQYF.

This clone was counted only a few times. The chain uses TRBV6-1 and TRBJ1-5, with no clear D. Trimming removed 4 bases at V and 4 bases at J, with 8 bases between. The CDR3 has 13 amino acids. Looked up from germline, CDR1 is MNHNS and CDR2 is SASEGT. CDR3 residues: CASSVDRNQPQHF. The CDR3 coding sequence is TGTGCCAGCAGTGTGGACCGGAATCAGCCCCAGCATTTT.

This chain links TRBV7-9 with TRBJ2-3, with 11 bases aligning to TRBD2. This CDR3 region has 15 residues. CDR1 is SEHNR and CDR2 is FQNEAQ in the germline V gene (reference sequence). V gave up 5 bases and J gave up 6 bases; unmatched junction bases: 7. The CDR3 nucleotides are TGTGCCAGCAGCATTACTAGCGGGAGTGGCGATACGCAGTATTTT. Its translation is CASSITSGSGDTQYF. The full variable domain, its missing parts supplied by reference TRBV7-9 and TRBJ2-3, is DTGVSQNPRHKITKRGQNVTFRCDPISEHNRLYWYRQTLGQGPEFLTYFQNEAQLEKSRLLSDRFSAERPKGSFSTLEIQRTEQGDSAMYLCASSITSGSGDTQYFGPGTRLTVL.

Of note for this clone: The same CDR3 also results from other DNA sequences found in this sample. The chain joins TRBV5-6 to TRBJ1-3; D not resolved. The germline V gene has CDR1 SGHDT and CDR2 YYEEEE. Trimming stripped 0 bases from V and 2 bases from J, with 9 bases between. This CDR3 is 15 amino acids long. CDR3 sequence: CASSLGGGAGNTIYF. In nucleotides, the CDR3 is TGTGCCAGCAGCTTGGGGGGAGGAGCTGGAAACACCATATATTTT.

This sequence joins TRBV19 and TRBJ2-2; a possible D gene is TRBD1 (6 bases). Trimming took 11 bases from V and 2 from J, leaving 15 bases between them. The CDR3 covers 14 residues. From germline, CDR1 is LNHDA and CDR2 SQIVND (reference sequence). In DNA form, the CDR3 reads TGTGCCTGCACTAGGACAGTAAACACCGGGGAGCTGTTTTTT. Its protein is CACTRTVNTGELFF.

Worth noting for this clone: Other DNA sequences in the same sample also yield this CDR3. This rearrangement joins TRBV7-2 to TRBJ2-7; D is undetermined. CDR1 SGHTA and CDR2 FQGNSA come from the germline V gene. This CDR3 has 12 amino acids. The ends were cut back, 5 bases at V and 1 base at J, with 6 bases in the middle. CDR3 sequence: CASSRSSYEQYF. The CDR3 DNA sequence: TGTGCCAGCAGCCGTTCTTCCTACGAGCAGTACTTC.

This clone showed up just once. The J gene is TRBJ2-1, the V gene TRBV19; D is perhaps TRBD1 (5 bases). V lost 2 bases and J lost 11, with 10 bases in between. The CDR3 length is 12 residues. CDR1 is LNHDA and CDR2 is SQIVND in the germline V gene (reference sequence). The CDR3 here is CASSISGAQQFF. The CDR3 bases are TGTGCCAGTAGTATATCTGGGGCCCAGCAGTTCTTC.

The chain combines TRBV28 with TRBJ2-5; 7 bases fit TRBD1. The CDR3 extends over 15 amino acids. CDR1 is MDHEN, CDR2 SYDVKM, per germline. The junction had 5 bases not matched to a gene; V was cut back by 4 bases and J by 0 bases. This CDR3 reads CASSYLDRDQETQYF. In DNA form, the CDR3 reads TGTGCCAGCAGTTATCTTGACAGGGACCAAGAGACCCAGTACTTC.

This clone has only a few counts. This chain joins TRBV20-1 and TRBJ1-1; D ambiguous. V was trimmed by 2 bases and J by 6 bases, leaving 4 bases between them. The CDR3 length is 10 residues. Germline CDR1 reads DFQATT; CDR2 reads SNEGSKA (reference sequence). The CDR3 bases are TGCAGTGCTAGACAGGCTGAAGCTTTCTTT. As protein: CSARQAEAFF.

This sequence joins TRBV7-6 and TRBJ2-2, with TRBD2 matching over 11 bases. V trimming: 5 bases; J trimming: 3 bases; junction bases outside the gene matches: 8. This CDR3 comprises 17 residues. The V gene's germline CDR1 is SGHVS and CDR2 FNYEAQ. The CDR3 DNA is TGTGCCAGCAGCACTACCGGGACTAGCGGTTACACCGGGGAGCTGTTTTTT. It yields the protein CASSTTGTSGYTGELFF.

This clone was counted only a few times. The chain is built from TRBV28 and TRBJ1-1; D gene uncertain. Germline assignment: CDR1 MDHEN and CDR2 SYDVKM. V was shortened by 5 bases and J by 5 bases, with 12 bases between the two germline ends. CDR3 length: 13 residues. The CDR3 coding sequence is TGTGCCAGCAGTCCATTACAGTGGACTGAAGCTTTCTTT. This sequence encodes CASSPLQWTEAFF.

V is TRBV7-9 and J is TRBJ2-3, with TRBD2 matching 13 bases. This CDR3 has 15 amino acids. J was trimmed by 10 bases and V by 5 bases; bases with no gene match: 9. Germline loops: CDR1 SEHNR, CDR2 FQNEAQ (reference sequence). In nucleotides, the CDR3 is TGTGCCAGCAGCCCACGACTAGCGGGAGGATATCCGCAGTATTTT. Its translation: CASSPRLAGGYPQYF.

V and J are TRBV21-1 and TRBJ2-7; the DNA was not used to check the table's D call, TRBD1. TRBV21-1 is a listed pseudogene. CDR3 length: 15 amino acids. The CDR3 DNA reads TGTGCCAGCACCCACTCGGGGACAGGTACCTACGAGCAGTACTTC. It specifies CASTHSGTGTYEQYF.

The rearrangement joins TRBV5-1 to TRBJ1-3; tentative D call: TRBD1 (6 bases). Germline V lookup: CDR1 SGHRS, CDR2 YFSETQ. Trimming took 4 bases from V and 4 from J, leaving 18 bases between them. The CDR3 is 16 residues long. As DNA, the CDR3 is TGCGCCAGCAGCGACCCGGGACAAGATTCCGGAAACACCATATATTTT. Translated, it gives CASSDPGQDSGNTIYF. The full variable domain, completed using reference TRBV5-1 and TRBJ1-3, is KAGVTQTPRYLIKTRGQQVTLSCSPISGHRSVSWYQQTPGQGLQFLFEYFSETQRNKGNFPGRFSGRQFSNSRSEMNVSTLELGDSALYLCASSDPGQDSGNTIYFGEGSWLTVV.

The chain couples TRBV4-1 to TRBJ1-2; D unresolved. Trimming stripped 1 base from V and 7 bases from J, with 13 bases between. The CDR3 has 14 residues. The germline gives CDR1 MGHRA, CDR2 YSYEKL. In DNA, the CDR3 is TGCGCCAGCAGCCAAGTGGGAGGATTCGGTGGCTACACCTTC. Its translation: CASSQVGGFGGYTF.

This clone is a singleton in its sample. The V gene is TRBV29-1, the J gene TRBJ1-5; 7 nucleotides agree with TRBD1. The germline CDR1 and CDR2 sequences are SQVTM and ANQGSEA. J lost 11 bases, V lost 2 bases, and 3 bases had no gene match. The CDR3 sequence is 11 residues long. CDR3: CSVESGGAQHF. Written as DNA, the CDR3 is TGCAGCGTTGAATCAGGGGGGGCCCAGCATTTT.